This T cell receptor beta chain stems from a study of Graves' ophthalmopathy and Graves' hyperthyroidism. Study-level results: Also, most clonotypes expanded in the thyroid above 0.001 frequency appeared in blood.

Patients were excluded if they had other autoimmune diseases or uncontrolled infections, and likewise if pregnancy or lactation applied. Symptoms, serum thyroxine and TRAb, thyroid ultrasound, and orbital computed tomography formed the diagnostic basis. This clonotype was observed many times. Its antigen is undetermined. Researchers took RNA transcripts and amplified TCR beta CDR3 regions from them. HTBI primers served in a first-round RT-PCR, which a second-round multiplex PCR followed. MiXCR, run by TCRdb on the multiplex PCR reads, gives a single entry per CDR3 protein. The sample holds a few hundred thousand distinct CDR3 sequences; 17% are singletons and the top ten take roughly an eighth. This TCR was sampled from an adult man with Graves' ophthalmopathy. The specimen was peripheral blood.

This CDR3 reads CASSPRVGKNIQYF. CDR3 DNA: TGTGCCAGCAGCCCAAGGGTGGGCAAAAACATTCAGTACTTC. This chain joins TRBV27 and TRBJ2-4; D unresolved. V was shortened by 6 bases and J by 3 bases, with 12 bases between the two germline ends. The CDR3 is 14 amino acids. Germline loops: CDR1 MNHEY, CDR2 SMNVEV (reference sequence).